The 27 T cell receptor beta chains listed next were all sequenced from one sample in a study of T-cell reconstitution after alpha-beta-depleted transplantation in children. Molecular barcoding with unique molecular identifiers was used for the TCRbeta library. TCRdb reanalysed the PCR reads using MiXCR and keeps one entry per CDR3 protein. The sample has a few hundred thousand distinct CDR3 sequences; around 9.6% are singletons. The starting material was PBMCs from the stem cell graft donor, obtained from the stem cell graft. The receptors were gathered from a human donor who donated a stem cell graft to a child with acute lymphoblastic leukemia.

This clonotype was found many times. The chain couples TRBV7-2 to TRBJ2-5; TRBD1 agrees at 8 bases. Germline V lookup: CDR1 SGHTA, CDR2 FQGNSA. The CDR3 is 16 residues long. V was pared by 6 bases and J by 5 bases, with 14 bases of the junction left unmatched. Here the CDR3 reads CASRDWGQGAFETQYF. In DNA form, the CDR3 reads TGTGCCAGCAGGGATTGGGGGCAGGGGGCTTTTGAGACCCAGTACTTC.

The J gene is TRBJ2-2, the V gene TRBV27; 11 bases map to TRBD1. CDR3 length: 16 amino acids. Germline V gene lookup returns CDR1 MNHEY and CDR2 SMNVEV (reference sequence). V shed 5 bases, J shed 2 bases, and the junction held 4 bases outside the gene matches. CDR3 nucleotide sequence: TGTGCCAGCAGTATAGGACAGGGGGCTAACACCGGGGAGCTGTTTTTT. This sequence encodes CASSIGQGANTGELFF.

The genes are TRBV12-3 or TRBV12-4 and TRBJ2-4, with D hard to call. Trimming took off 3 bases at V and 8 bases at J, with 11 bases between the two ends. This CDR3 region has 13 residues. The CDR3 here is CASSFPRWDIQYF. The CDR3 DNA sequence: TGTGCCAGCAGTTTTCCGAGGTGGGACATTCAGTACTTC.

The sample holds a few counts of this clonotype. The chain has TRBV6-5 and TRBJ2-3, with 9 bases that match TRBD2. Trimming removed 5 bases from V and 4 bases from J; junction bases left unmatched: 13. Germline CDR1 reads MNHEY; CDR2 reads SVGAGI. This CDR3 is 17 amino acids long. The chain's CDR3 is CASSPNGVAGVPDTQYF. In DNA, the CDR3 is TGTGCCAGCAGTCCCAACGGGGTAGCGGGGGTCCCAGATACGCAGTATTTT.

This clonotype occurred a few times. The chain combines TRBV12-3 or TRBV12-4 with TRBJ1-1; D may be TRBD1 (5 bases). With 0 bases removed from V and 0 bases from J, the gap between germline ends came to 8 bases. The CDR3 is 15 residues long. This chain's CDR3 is CASSLAGHVNTEAFF. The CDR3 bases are TGTGCCAGCAGTTTAGCCGGACACGTGAACACTGAAGCTTTCTTT.

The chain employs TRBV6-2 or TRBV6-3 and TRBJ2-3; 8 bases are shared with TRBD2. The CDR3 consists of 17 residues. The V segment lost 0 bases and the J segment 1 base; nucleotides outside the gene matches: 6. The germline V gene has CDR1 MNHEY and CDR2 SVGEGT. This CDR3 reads CASSYSGTSFGTDTQYF. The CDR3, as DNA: TGTGCCAGCAGTTACTCGGGGACTAGTTTCGGCACAGATACGCAGTATTTT.

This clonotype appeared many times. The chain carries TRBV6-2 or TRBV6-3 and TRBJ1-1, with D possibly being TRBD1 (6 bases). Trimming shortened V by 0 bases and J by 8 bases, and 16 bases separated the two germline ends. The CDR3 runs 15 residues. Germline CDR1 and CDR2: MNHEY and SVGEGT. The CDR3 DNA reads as TGTGCCAGCAGTTACTCGCAGGGACAAAAAATCGAAGCTTTCTTT. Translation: CASSYSQGQKIEAFF.

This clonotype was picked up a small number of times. DNA for the CDR3: TGCAGTGCTGGAACAAACGACTCCGAAGGGGACTATGGCTACACCTTC. The encoded protein is CSAGTNDSEGDYGYTF. This chain uses TRBV20-1 with TRBJ1-2, with a weak D call TRBD1 (5 bases). V lost 5 bases, J lost 3 bases, and 22 bases lay in between. From germline, CDR1 is DFQATT and CDR2 SNEGSKA (reference sequence). The CDR3 contains 16 residues.

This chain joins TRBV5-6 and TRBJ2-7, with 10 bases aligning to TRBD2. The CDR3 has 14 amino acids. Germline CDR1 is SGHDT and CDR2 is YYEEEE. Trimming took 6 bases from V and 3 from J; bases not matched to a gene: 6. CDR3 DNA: TGTGCCAGCACCTCGACTAGCGGGTTCTACGAGCAGTACTTC. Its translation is CASTSTSGFYEQYF.

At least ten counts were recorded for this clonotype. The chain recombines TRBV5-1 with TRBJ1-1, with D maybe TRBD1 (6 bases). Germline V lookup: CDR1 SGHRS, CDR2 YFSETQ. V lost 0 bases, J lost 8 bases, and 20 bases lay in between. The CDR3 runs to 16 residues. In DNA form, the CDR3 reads TGCGCCAGCAGCTTGGATGGGGGGGCGAGAGCGATCGAAGCTTTCTTT. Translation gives CASSLDGGARAIEAFF.

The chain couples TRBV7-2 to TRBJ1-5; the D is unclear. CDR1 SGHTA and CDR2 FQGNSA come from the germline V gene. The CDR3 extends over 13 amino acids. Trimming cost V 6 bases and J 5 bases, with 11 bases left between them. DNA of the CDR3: TGTGCCAGCAGTAACCGCGTGGATCAGCCCCAGCATTTT. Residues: CASSNRVDQPQHF.

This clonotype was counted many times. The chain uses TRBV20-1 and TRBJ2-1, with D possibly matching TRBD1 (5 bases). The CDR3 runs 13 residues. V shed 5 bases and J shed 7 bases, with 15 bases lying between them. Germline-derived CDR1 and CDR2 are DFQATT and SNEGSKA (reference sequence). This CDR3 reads CSAFFHPGNEQFF. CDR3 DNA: TGCAGTGCTTTCTTCCATCCAGGGAATGAGCAGTTCTTC.

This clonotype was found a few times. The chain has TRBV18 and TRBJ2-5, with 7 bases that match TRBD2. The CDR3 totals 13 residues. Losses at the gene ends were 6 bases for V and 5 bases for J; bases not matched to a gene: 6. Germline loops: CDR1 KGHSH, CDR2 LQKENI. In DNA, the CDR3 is TGTGCCAGCTCGGCGACTAGCCAGGAGACCCAGTACTTC. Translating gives CASSATSQETQYF.

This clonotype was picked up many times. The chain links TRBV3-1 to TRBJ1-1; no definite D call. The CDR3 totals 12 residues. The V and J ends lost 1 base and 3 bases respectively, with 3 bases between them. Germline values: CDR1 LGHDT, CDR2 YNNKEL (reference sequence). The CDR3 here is CASSQVDTEAFF. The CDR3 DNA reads TGTGCCAGCAGCCAAGTGGACACTGAAGCTTTCTTT.

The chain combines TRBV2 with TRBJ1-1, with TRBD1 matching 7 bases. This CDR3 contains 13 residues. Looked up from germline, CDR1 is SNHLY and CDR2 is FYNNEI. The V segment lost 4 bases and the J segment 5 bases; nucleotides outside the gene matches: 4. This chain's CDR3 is CASSADRRTEAFF. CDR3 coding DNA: TGTGCCAGCAGTGCGGACAGGAGGACTGAAGCTTTCTTT.

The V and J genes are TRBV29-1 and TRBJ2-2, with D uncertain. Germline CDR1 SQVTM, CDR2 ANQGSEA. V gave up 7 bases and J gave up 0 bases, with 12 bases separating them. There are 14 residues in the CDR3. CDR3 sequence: CSAPGPTNTGELFF. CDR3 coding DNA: TGCAGCGCCCCCGGTCCGACGAACACCGGGGAGCTGTTTTTT.

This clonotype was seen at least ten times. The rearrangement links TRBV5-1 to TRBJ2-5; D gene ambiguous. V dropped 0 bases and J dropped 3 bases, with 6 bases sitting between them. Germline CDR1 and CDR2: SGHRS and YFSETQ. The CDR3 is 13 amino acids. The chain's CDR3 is CASSLGPEETQYF. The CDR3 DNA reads TGCGCCAGCAGCTTGGGGCCAGAAGAGACCCAGTACTTC.

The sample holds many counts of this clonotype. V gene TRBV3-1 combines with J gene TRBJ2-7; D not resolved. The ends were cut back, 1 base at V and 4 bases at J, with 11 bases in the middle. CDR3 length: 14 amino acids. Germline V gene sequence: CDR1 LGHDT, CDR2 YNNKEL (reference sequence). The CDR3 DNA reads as TGTGCCAGCAGCCAAGTGGGCAGGAAATACGAGCAGTACTTC. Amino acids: CASSQVGRKYEQYF.

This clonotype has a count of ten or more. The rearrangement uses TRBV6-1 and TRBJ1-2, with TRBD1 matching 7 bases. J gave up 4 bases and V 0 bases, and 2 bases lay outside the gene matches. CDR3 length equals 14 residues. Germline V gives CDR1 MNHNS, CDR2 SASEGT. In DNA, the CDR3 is TGTGCCAGCAGTGAAGCCGGGACAGCCTATGGCTACACCTTC. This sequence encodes CASSEAGTAYGYTF.

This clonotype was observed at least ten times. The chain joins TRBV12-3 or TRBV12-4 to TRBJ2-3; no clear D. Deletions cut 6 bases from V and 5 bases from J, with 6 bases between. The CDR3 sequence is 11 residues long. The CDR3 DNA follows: TGTGCCAGCAGGACTCGAGATACGCAGTATTTT. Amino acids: CASRTRDTQYF.

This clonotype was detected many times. The CDR3 loop reads CASSDAGGTDTQYF. For the CDR3, the DNA is TGCGCCAGCAGTGACGCGGGGGGGACAGATACGCAGTATTTT. This chain joins TRBV10-1 and TRBJ2-3, with 9 positions matching TRBD2. Per germline, CDR1 WNHNN and CDR2 SYGVQD (reference sequence). The V and J ends lost 3 bases and 3 bases, in that order; junction bases with no gene match: 1. The CDR3 has 14 residues.

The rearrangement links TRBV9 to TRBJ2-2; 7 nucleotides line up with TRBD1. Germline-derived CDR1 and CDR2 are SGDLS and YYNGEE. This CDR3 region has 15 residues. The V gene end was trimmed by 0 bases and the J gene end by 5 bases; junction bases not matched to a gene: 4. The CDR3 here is CASSVEQGRTGELFF. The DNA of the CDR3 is TGTGCCAGCAGCGTAGAACAGGGGCGGACCGGGGAGCTGTTTTTT.

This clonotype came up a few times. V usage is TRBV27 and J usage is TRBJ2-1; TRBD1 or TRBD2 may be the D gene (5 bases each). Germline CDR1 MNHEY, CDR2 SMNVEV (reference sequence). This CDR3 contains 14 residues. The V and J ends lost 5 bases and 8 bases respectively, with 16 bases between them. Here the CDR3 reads CASSRDPRYDEQFF. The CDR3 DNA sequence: TGTGCCAGCAGTCGGGACCCTAGATATGATGAGCAGTTCTTC.

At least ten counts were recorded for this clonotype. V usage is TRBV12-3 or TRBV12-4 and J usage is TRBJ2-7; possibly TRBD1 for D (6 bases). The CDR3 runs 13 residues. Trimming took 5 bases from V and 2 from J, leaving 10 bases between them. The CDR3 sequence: CASSTRDTYEQYF. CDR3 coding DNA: TGTGCCAGCAGTACACGGGACACCTACGAGCAGTACTTC.

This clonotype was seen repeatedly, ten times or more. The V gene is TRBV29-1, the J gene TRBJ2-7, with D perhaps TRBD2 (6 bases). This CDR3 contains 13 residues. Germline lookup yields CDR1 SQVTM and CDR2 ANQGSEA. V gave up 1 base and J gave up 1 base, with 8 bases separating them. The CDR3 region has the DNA TGCAGCGTTGAAGGTCGGGGGTCCTACGAGCAGTACTTC. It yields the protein CSVEGRGSYEQYF.

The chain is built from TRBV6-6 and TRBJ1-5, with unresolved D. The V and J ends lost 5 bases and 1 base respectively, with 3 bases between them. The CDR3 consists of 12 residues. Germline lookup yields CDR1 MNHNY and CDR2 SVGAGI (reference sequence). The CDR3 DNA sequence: TGTGCCAGCAGTCCGAGCAATCAGCCCCAGCATTTT. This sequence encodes CASSPSNQPQHF.

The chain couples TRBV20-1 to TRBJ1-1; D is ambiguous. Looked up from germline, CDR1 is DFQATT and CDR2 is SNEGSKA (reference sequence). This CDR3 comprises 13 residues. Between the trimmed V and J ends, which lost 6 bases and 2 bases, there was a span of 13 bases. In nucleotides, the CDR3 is TGCAGTGCCCGAAAAAGAGACAACACTGAAGCTTTCTTT. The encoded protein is CSARKRDNTEAFF.